The source of this T cell receptor (beta chain) is a study of CD8 T cells in Susac syndrome. The authors reverse transcribed roughly 0.5 to 1 ug RNA with random hexamers. TCRdb called the immunoSEQ multiplex PCR reads again in MiXCR, with one record for every CDR3 protein. The sample records around 190,000 distinct CDR3 sequences, approximately 94% being singletons. Age- and sex-matched healthy donors served as the control group. Trimming cost V 7 bases and J 2 bases, with 21 bases left between them. CDR3 length equals 17 residues. The sequencing input was CD4+ T cells from PBMCs. This clonotype was sampled from a human donor in good health. The V call is TRBV12-3 or TRBV12-4, the J call TRBJ1-5, with a tentative D call TRBD1 (5 bases). The CDR3 nucleotides read TGTGCCAGCACCTGGGGGGGGACGGTGATCGGCAATCAGCCCCAGCATTTT. Its translation is CASTWGGTVIGNQPQHF.